A single sample is the source of the 32 T cell receptor beta chains below, sequenced in a study of T-cell memory formation after mild COVID-19. MiXCR, applied by TCRdb to the 5' RACE reads, yields one record per CDR3 protein. The sample consists of about 560,000 distinct CDR3 sequences, roughly a fifth of them appearing once. The sequencing sample was made of PBMCs or a T cell subset sorted from them (not recorded which). Receptors originate from an adult woman who had mild COVID-19 (a few samples of this study predate the infection). Cell type and time point are not known.

V gene TRBV7-2 combines with J gene TRBJ1-1; D might be TRBD1 (6 bases). The CDR3 totals 14 residues. Trimming took off 5 bases at V and 7 bases at J, with 17 bases between the two ends. From germline, CDR1 is SGHTA and CDR2 FQGNSA. The CDR3 spells CASSHTGPPFEAFF. As DNA, the CDR3 is TGTGCCAGCAGCCATACAGGGCCGCCCTTTGAAGCTTTCTTT.

This clonotype was seen more than once but under ten times. The chain combines TRBV29-1 with TRBJ1-2, with 10 positions matching TRBD1. The germline V gene encodes CDR1 SQVTM and CDR2 ANQGSEA. After removal of 1 base from V and 8 bases from J, the junction contained 1 base not matched to a gene. The length of the CDR3 is 12 residues. The chain's CDR3 is CSVEGDRGGYTF. In nucleotides, the CDR3 is TGCAGCGTTGAAGGGGACAGGGGAGGCTACACCTTC.

This clonotype showed up just a few times. The V gene is TRBV5-1, the J gene TRBJ1-2, with 10 bases lining up with TRBD1. The germline V gene has CDR1 SGHRS and CDR2 YFSETQ. The CDR3 has 15 amino acids. V shed 5 bases, J shed 2 bases, and the junction held 6 bases outside the gene matches. The CDR3 region is CASSPGQGKNYGYTF. The CDR3, as DNA: TGCGCCAGCAGTCCGGGACAGGGGAAGAACTATGGCTACACCTTC.

This clonotype has just a few counts. V and J are TRBV29-1 and TRBJ2-7; D perhaps matches TRBD2 (6 bases). CDR1 and CDR2 (germline): SQVTM, ANQGSEA. This CDR3 contains 11 residues. Trimming removed 5 bases at V and 2 bases at J, with 7 bases between. Here the CDR3 DNA reads TGCAGCGTTTCGGGGGCCTACGAGCAGTACTTC. Its translation is CSVSGAYEQYF.

The chain is built from TRBV12-3 or TRBV12-4 and TRBJ2-2; perhaps TRBD2 as D (6 bases). Trimming took off 1 base at V and 4 bases at J, with 10 bases between the two ends. CDR3 length: 15 amino acids. CDR3 in amino acids: CASSLVGLTTGELFF. The CDR3 nucleotides read TGTGCCAGCAGTTTAGTGGGACTTACCACCGGGGAGCTGTTTTTT.

This chain joins TRBV4-1 and TRBJ1-1, with 9 positions matching TRBD1. This CDR3 has 16 amino acids. Per germline, CDR1 MGHRA and CDR2 YSYEKL. J lost 5 bases, V lost 0 bases, and 7 bases had no gene match. CDR3 amino acids: CASSQEKGQGYTEAFF. The CDR3 nucleotides read TGCGCCAGCAGCCAAGAGAAGGGACAGGGATATACTGAAGCTTTCTTT.

In its sample, this clonotype was seen a few times. This sequence joins TRBV6-2 or TRBV6-3 and TRBJ2-3, with TRBD2 matching 10 bases. The CDR3 has 15 amino acids. The germline V gene encodes CDR1 MNHEY and CDR2 SVGEGT. V shed 3 bases and J 4 bases; nucleotides not matched to a gene: 4. CDR3 in amino acids: CASSYPSGSADTQYF. Written as DNA, the CDR3 is TGTGCCAGCAGTTATCCTAGCGGGAGCGCAGATACGCAGTATTTT.

The chain employs TRBV14 and TRBJ1-3; D unclear. In germline, CDR1 is SGHDN, CDR2 FVKESK. The V gene lost 4 bases and the J gene lost 2 bases, with 9 bases spanning the gap. There are 14 residues in the CDR3. This CDR3 is CASSPKQPGNTIYF. The CDR3 DNA reads TGTGCCAGCAGCCCTAAACAACCTGGAAACACCATATATTTT.

The sample holds a few counts of this clonotype. This chain connects TRBV25-1 to TRBJ2-7; weak D call: TRBD1 (6 bases). Germline lookup yields CDR1 MGHDK and CDR2 SYGVNS. Between the trimmed V and J ends, which lost 3 bases and 3 bases, there was a span of 18 bases. The CDR3 covers 16 residues. CDR3 amino acids: CASSDGRGHYLYEQYF. The CDR3 bases are TGTGCCAGCAGTGACGGCCGGGGACACTACCTCTACGAGCAGTACTTC.

This clonotype was counted only a few times. The chain recombines TRBV18 with TRBJ2-1; TRBD2 matches 14 bases. Germline-derived CDR1 and CDR2 are KGHSH and LQKENI. V lost 3 bases, J lost 5 bases, and 3 bases stayed unmatched. The length of the CDR3 is 16 residues. The DNA of the CDR3 is TGTGCCAGCTCACCGGGACTAGCGGGGGTTAACAATGAGCAGTTCTTC. Translation gives CASSPGLAGVNNEQFF. Looking up the rest from reference TRBV18 and TRBJ2-1 gives the full variable domain: NAGVMQNPRHLVRRRGQEARLRCSPMKGHSHVYWYRQLPEEGLKFMVYLQKENIIDESGMPKERFSAEFPKEGPSILRIQQVVRGDSAAYFCASSPGLAGVNNEQFFGPGTRLTVL.

The rearrangement joins TRBV23-1 to TRBJ2-1, with TRBD2 matching 13 bases. TRBV23-1 carries the ORF label, with uncertain function. CDR3 size: 18 residues. Trimming cost V 6 bases and J 1 base; bases outside gene matches: 9. Written as DNA, the CDR3 is TGCGCCAGCAGCACACTAGCGGGGGGGCAAGGTTCCTACAATGAGCAGTTCTTC. Its translation is CASSTLAGGQGSYNEQFF.

This clonotype was observed a few times. The CDR3, as DNA: TGCAGTGCGGGAGGGACAGGAGCCACTGAAGCTTTCTTT. This encodes CSAGGTGATEAFF. The chain joins TRBV20-1 to TRBJ1-1, with 8 bases identical to TRBD1. Germline CDR1 DFQATT, CDR2 SNEGSKA (reference sequence). V dropped 6 bases and J dropped 4; count of bases not matched to a gene: 7. This CDR3 is built from 13 residues.

The chain recombines TRBV5-1 with TRBJ2-1; D is perhaps TRBD2 (7 bases). CDR3 size: 17 residues. Trimming took 1 base from V and 2 from J, leaving 16 bases between them. Germline V gene lookup returns CDR1 SGHRS and CDR2 YFSETQ. The DNA for the CDR3 is TGCGCCAGCAGCTTGATAGGCGGGGGCTGGGCCTACAATGAGCAGTTCTTC. This gives the protein CASSLIGGGWAYNEQFF.

The J gene is TRBJ2-4, the V gene TRBV15, with D tentatively TRBD2 (6 bases). Germline CDR1 reads LNHNV; CDR2 reads YYDKDF (reference sequence). V was pared by 1 base and J by 6 bases, with 16 bases between. This CDR3 region has 16 residues. The chain's CDR3 is CATSRGRGGVLNIQYF. As DNA, the CDR3 is TGTGCCACCAGCAGAGGGAGGGGTGGTGTTCTAAACATTCAGTACTTC.

The V and J genes are TRBV24-1 and TRBJ2-3; unclear D gene. V shed 7 bases and J shed 4 bases, with 14 bases lying between them. The CDR3 consists of 14 residues. CDR1 is KGHDR and CDR2 is SFDVKD in the germline V gene. The chain's CDR3 is CATRGPLAADTQYF. For the CDR3, the DNA is TGTGCCACCAGAGGCCCCTTGGCCGCAGATACGCAGTATTTT.

This clonotype was detected a few times. The chain links TRBV5-1 to TRBJ1-5; D is unclear. The CDR3 covers 17 residues. Germline CDR1 is SGHRS and CDR2 is YFSETQ. Trimming took 6 bases from V and 1 from J, leaving 20 bases between them. This CDR3 reads CASTYPTGQSSNQPQHF. The CDR3 DNA reads TGCGCCAGCACCTACCCTACCGGGCAGTCGAGCAATCAGCCCCAGCATTTT.

The CDR3 loop reads CATSGGRSADEQFF. The CDR3 DNA reads as TGTGCCACCAGCGGGGGACGTTCAGCCGATGAGCAGTTCTTC. The chain uses TRBV15 and TRBJ2-1; either TRBD1 or TRBD2 may supply D (5 bases each). Germline CDR1 is LNHNV and CDR2 is YYDKDF (reference sequence). V lost 5 bases, J lost 8 bases, and 16 bases lay in between. CDR3 length: 14 amino acids.

The chain uses TRBV7-6 and TRBJ2-5; 7 nucleotides match TRBD1. Germline V gives CDR1 SGHVS, CDR2 FNYEAQ. There are 15 residues in the CDR3. V lost 3 bases to trimming and J lost 5 bases; unmatched junction nucleotides: 9. DNA for the CDR3: TGTGCCAGCAGCTTGGACGAAAGGGGGCGGGAGACCCAGTACTTC. Its translation: CASSLDERGRETQYF.

The gene calls are TRBV6-2 or TRBV6-3 and TRBJ2-3, with TRBD2 matching over 7 bases. CDR3 size: 14 residues. Germline values: CDR1 MNHEY, CDR2 SVGEGT. J gave up 5 bases and V 4 bases, and 6 bases lay outside the gene matches. CDR3 region: CASSWRGEGDTQYF. The CDR3 DNA is TGTGCCAGCAGTTGGAGAGGGGAGGGAGATACGCAGTATTTT.

The gene calls are TRBV29-1 and TRBJ2-4; the D gene is possibly TRBD2 (5 bases). The CDR3 covers 16 residues. Trimming shortened V by 8 bases and J by 0 bases, and 20 bases separated the two germline ends. Germline V lookup: CDR1 SQVTM, CDR2 ANQGSEA. CDR3 residues: CSPRPDFYLAKNIQYF. In DNA form, the CDR3 reads TGCAGCCCAAGACCGGACTTCTACTTAGCCAAAAACATTCAGTACTTC. The variable domain in full, completed from reference TRBV29-1 and TRBJ2-4, reads SAVISQKPSRDICQRGTSLTIQCQVDSQVTMMFWYRQQPGQSLTLIATANQGSEATYESGFVIDKFPISRPNLTFSTLTVSNMSPEDSSIYLCSPRPDFYLAKNIQYFGAGTRLSVL.

V is TRBV12-3 or TRBV12-4 and J is TRBJ1-3; maybe TRBD1 (6 bases). With 1 base removed from V and 2 bases from J, the gap between germline ends came to 12 bases. The CDR3 consists of 16 residues. The CDR3 DNA sequence: TGTGCCAGCAGTTTAGGTGGGGGGGCGACTGGAAACACCATATATTTT. Encoded protein: CASSLGGGATGNTIYF.

This clonotype has just a few counts. The chain recombines TRBV3-1 with TRBJ1-6; TRBD1 matches 7 bases. V shed 1 base, J shed 9 bases, and the junction held 6 bases outside the gene matches. CDR3 size: 15 residues. Per the germline V gene, CDR1 is LGHDT and CDR2 is YNNKEL (reference sequence). The DNA of the CDR3 is TGTGCCAGCAGCCAAGTCTACAGGGGAAGTTCACCCCTCCACTTT. This translates into CASSQVYRGSSPLHF.

In its sample, this clonotype was seen a few times. The rearrangement joins TRBV7-2 to TRBJ2-4, with D unclear. Germline CDR1 SGHTA, CDR2 FQGNSA. CDR3 length: 14 amino acids. V was trimmed by 5 bases and J by 6 bases, leaving 14 bases between them. CDR3 in amino acids: CASSPSSSRNIQYF. CDR3 DNA: TGTGCCAGCAGCCCCAGCTCCTCTAGAAACATTCAGTACTTC.

The rearrangement uses TRBV5-6 and TRBJ1-1; 8 nucleotides line up with TRBD1. Germline CDR1 reads SGHDT; CDR2 reads YYEEEE. This CDR3 has 15 residues. V gave up 4 bases and J gave up 4 bases; unmatched junction bases: 9. The CDR3 sequence is CASSPLQGVGTEAFF. Written as DNA, the CDR3 is TGTGCCAGCAGCCCATTACAGGGGGTGGGCACTGAAGCTTTCTTT. The whole variable domain, remainder taken from reference TRBV5-6 and TRBJ1-1, is DAGVTQSPTHLIKTRGQQVTLRCSPKSGHDTVSWYQQALGQGPQFIFQYYEEEERQRGNFPDRFSGHQFPNYSSELNVNALLLGDSALYLCASSPLQGVGTEAFFGQGTRLTVV.

CDR3 DNA: TGTGCCAGCAGCCAAGGTGACATTCAGTACTTC. Protein: CASSQGDIQYF. The V call is TRBV4-2, the J call TRBJ2-4; D unresolved. The germline V gene has CDR1 LGHNA and CDR2 YNFKEQ. The CDR3 has 11 residues. The V end was cut by 1 base, the J end by 8 bases, with 3 bases between.

The J gene is TRBJ2-7, the V gene TRBV18; D possibly matches TRBD1 or TRBD2 (5 bases each). The CDR3 sequence is 15 residues long. With 2 bases removed from V and 5 bases from J, the gap between germline ends came to 16 bases. CDR1 is KGHSH, CDR2 LQKENI, per germline. The CDR3 sequence: CASSPTLEGSNEQYF. For the CDR3, the DNA is TGTGCCAGCTCACCAACTTTAGAGGGGTCCAACGAGCAGTACTTC.

The chain couples TRBV12-5 to TRBJ2-1; the match to TRBD1 covers 8 bases. This CDR3 comprises 20 residues. Germline lookup yields CDR1 LGHNT and CDR2 FRNRAP. Trimming removed 0 bases from V and 1 base from J; junction bases left unmatched: 14. In DNA, the CDR3 is TGTGCTAGTGGTTTGGTTAGCCCGGGACAGGCTTACCCATCCTACAATGAGCAGTTCTTC. Translated: CASGLVSPGQAYPSYNEQFF.

This clonotype has more than one count but fewer than ten. V gene TRBV12-3 or TRBV12-4 combines with J gene TRBJ1-2; D is ambiguous. V was cut by 2 bases and J by 8 bases, with 12 bases left in between. CDR3 size: 13 residues. DNA of the CDR3: TGTGCCAGCAGTTTAAGAGCTTCCCGGGGCTACACCTTC. It yields the protein CASSLRASRGYTF.

Only one count was recorded for this clonotype. This chain links TRBV12-3 or TRBV12-4 with TRBJ2-5, with D possibly being TRBD1 (7 bases). Trimming shortened V by 2 bases and J by 9 bases, and 13 bases separated the two germline ends. This CDR3 has 13 amino acids. Here the CDR3 reads CASSLQGGRPQYF. As DNA, the CDR3 is TGTGCCAGCAGTTTACAGGGGGGACGACCCCAGTACTTC.

A few counts support this clonotype. This chain connects TRBV20-1 to TRBJ1-4; TRBD1 matches at 7 bases. Germline V gene sequence: CDR1 DFQATT, CDR2 SNEGSKA (reference sequence). The trim removed 4 bases at V and 0 bases at J, leaving 2 bases unmatched. The CDR3 has 14 amino acids. Here the CDR3 reads CSANRGATNEKLFF. The CDR3 DNA reads TGCAGTGCTAACAGGGGTGCAACTAATGAAAAACTGTTTTTT.

A word on this clonotype: An end of the junction does not agree with germline; a read error may underlie this. The chain combines TRBV12-3 or TRBV12-4 with TRBJ2-1; D assignment may be TRBD1 or TRBD2 (5 bases each). The CDR3 runs 18 residues. The CDR3 bases are TGTGCCAGCAGTTCGTCGCCGGGACCAGGGATATCCTACAATGAGCAGGTCTTC. Amino acids: CASSSSPGPGISYNEQVF.

CDR3 loop: CASSVVPHVEETQYF. Written as DNA, the CDR3 is TGTGCCAGCAGCGTAGTCCCCCATGTCGAAGAGACCCAGTACTTC. The chain is built from TRBV9 and TRBJ2-5, with D uncertain. Germline-derived CDR1 and CDR2 are SGDLS and YYNGEE. With 0 bases removed from V and 3 bases from J, the gap between germline ends came to 12 bases. CDR3 length equals 15 residues.